A single sample gave rise to the 13 T cell receptor beta chains below, sequenced in a study of control samples from healthy donors and cancer patients. Sequenced by immunoSEQ multiplex PCR; TCRdb stores in-frame clones only, minus some. This sample has about 97,000 clones, with roughly 91% found just once. Material: blood. These receptors all stem from a man aged 25 to 45 in good health.

The rearrangement joins TRBV11-2 to TRBJ2-1; 8 bases match TRBD2. Germline assignment: CDR1 SGHAT and CDR2 FQNNGV. Trimming removed 5 bases from V and 0 bases from J; junction bases left unmatched: 9. The CDR3 spans 17 residues. The CDR3 DNA follows: TGTGCCAGCAGCCCCCAGGGCGCGGGAGGCTCCTACAATGAGCAGTTCTTC. This encodes CASSPQGAGGSYNEQFF.

The rearrangement links TRBV6-2 or TRBV6-3 to TRBJ2-5; D is unresolved. The CDR3 totals 12 residues. Germline CDR1 and CDR2: MNHEY and SVGEGT. V was trimmed by 5 bases and J by 2 bases, leaving 6 bases between them. CDR3 DNA: TGTGCCAGCAGTAATCTTCAAGAGACCCAGTACTTC. Translated, it gives CASSNLQETQYF.

The chain combines TRBV19 with TRBJ2-6, with D tentatively TRBD1 or TRBD2 (6 bases each). V was pared by 6 bases and J by 1 base, with 13 bases between. The CDR3 length is 16 residues. Germline CDR1 is LNHDA and CDR2 is SQIVND (reference sequence). CDR3 DNA: TGTGCCAGTAGGACGGGGGCAGAATCTGGGGCCAACGTCCTGACTTTC. Protein product: CASRTGAESGANVLTF.

The genes are TRBV6-5 and TRBJ1-6, with D unclear. The CDR3 extends over 14 amino acids. CDR1 and CDR2 from the germline V gene are MNHEY and SVGAGI. Trimming pared 7 bases from V and 0 bases from J, leaving 7 bases between. The CDR3, as DNA: TGTGCCAGCATGAGGGACTCCTATAATTCACCCCTCCACTTT. Its translation is CASMRDSYNSPLHF.

The genes are TRBV4-1 and TRBJ1-3; TRBD1 matches 10 bases. Per germline, CDR1 MGHRA and CDR2 YSYEKL. The length of the CDR3 is 17 residues. The junction had 9 bases not matched to a gene; V was cut back by 4 bases and J by 3 bases. The CDR3 sequence is CASSPGPGTGDGNTIYF. In DNA, the CDR3 is TGCGCCAGCAGCCCTGGTCCCGGGACAGGGGATGGAAACACCATATATTTT.

This clone occurred once. The chain employs TRBV5-1 and TRBJ1-4; TRBD1 matches 7 bases. The CDR3 is made up of 15 amino acids. Germline V gene data show CDR1 as SGHRS and CDR2 as YFSETQ. V was pared by 2 bases and J by 7 bases, with 8 bases of the junction left unmatched. CDR3 DNA sequence: TGCGCCAGCAGCTTAATCCCAGGGGGGGGTGAAAAACTGTTTTTT. Residues: CASSLIPGGGEKLFF.

This chain connects TRBV6-5 to TRBJ1-6; no clear D gene. Trimming removed 2 bases from V and 0 bases from J, with 5 bases in between. CDR1 is MNHEY and CDR2 is SVGAGI in the germline V gene. The CDR3 has 15 amino acids. The CDR3 bases are TGTGCCAGCAGTTACGGGAGCTCCTATAATTCACCCCTCCACTTT. Its translation: CASSYGSSYNSPLHF.

The rearrangement uses TRBV10-3 and TRBJ1-3; D call uncertain. V was pared by 8 bases and J by 3 bases, with 17 bases between. The germline gives CDR1 ENHRY, CDR2 SYGVKD. CDR3 length: 15 amino acids. DNA of the CDR3: TGTGCCATCGACAAGGGCGGAGGGTATGGAAACACCATATATTTT. It encodes CAIDKGGGYGNTIYF.

This rearrangement joins TRBV10-3 to TRBJ2-3, with 9 bases that match TRBD2. The junction had 18 bases not matched to a gene; V was cut back by 8 bases and J by 6 bases. From germline, CDR1 is ENHRY and CDR2 SYGVKD. The CDR3 consists of 17 residues. The CDR3 reads CAISPSSGNQGSDTQYF. CDR3 DNA: TGTGCCATCTCCCCCTCTAGCGGGAACCAGGGGTCGGATACGCAGTATTTT.

This chain uses TRBV19 with TRBJ2-7; D possibly corresponds to TRBD1 (5 bases). CDR3 length: 14 amino acids. Germline V CDR1 and CDR2: LNHDA, SQIVND (reference sequence). Trimming took off 3 bases at V and 2 bases at J, with 11 bases between the two ends. The CDR3 coding sequence is TGTGCCAGTAGTATTTTTCAGGGCCCCTACGAGCAGTACTTC. It translates to CASSIFQGPYEQYF.

This chain connects TRBV5-1 to TRBJ1-1; D ambiguous. CDR1 and CDR2 (germline): SGHRS, YFSETQ. V lost 5 bases and J lost 3, with 23 bases in between. The CDR3 is made up of 17 amino acids. As DNA, the CDR3 is TGCGCCAGCAGTCCGACTTATCAACTCCGGAGGGACACTGAAGCTTTCTTT. Its protein is CASSPTYQLRRDTEAFF.

This clone appeared a single time. The J gene is TRBJ2-1, the V gene TRBV6-1; TRBD1 aligns across 9 bases. CDR1 and CDR2 from the germline V gene are MNHNS and SASEGT. The V gene end was trimmed by 1 base and the J gene end by 4 bases; junction bases not matched to a gene: 2. This CDR3 has 15 residues. The CDR3 reads CASSEEDRGYNEQFF. The DNA of the CDR3 is TGTGCCAGCAGTGAAGAGGACAGGGGATACAATGAGCAGTTCTTC.

The chain combines TRBV6-2 or TRBV6-3 with TRBJ2-2; 8 bases map to TRBD1. Germline CDR1 and CDR2: MNHEY and SVGEGT. The CDR3 length is 18 residues. The junction had 14 bases not matched to a gene; V was cut back by 6 bases and J by 2 bases. The CDR3 here is CASSPVAGTGLNTGELFF. In nucleotides, the CDR3 is TGTGCCAGCAGCCCCGTGGCCGGGACAGGATTAAACACCGGGGAGCTGTTTTTT.